What follows are 24 T cell receptor beta chains derived from one specimen sequenced in a study of blood T cell repertoires in COVID-19. The assay was immunoSEQ multiplex PCR, and TCRdb's table has in-frame clones only and misses some. The sample lists about 140,000 clones, about 80% seen once, with 4% in the top ten. The sequenced material came from peripheral blood. These TCRs come from a woman aged 60 to 75 with acute or convalescent COVID-19.

As regards this clone: Other DNA sequences in the sample encode the same CDR3. V gene TRBV5-5 combines with J gene TRBJ2-2; TRBD1 matches at 7 bases. The CDR3 spans 17 residues. V gave up 4 bases and J gave up 4 bases; unmatched junction bases: 13. Germline V gives CDR1 SGHKS, CDR2 YYEKEE (reference sequence). The CDR3 DNA sequence: TGTGCCAGCAGCCGCGGTACAGGGGCGCGCGCCACCGGGGAGCTGTTTTTT. Its translation: CASSRGTGARATGELFF. Complete variable domain (other parts from reference TRBV5-5 and TRBJ2-2): DAGVTQSPTHLIKTRGQQVTLRCSPISGHKSVSWYQQVLGQGPQFIFQYYEKEERGRGNFPDRFSARQFPNYSSELNVNALLLGDSALYLCASSRGTGARATGELFFGEGSRLTVL.

This clone occurred once. This chain uses TRBV5-3 with TRBJ1-6; the match to TRBD1 covers 8 bases. TRBV5-3 is marked as an open reading frame, function uncertain. V shed 7 bases and J 7 bases; nucleotides not matched to a gene: 13. The CDR3 has 16 amino acids. The CDR3 sequence: CARLDPTRGRNSPLHF. The CDR3 region has the DNA TGTGCCAGACTAGACCCAACCAGGGGGCGGAATTCACCCCTCCACTTT.

The V and J genes are TRBV14 and TRBJ2-1, with 8 bases fitting TRBD1. CDR1 and CDR2 from the germline V gene are SGHDN and FVKESK. This CDR3 spans 20 amino acids. V gave up 0 bases and J gave up 6 bases; unmatched junction bases: 19. For the CDR3, the DNA is TGTGCCAGCAGCCAAGAAGTCCGACAGGGGAGGAAGCCGAGGAGCAATGAGCAGTTCTTC. Residues: CASSQEVRQGRKPRSNEQFF.

The chain has TRBV5-5 and TRBJ1-3; the match to TRBD1 covers 8 bases. Germline values: CDR1 SGHKS, CDR2 YYEKEE (reference sequence). The CDR3 consists of 14 residues. With V trimmed by 0 bases and J by 4 bases, 0 bases remained unmatched. The DNA of the CDR3 is TGTGCCAGCAGCTTGGCAGGGGGCGGAAACACCATATATTTT. Translating it yields CASSLAGGGNTIYF. Full variable domain (rest looked up from reference TRBV5-5 and TRBJ1-3): DAGVTQSPTHLIKTRGQQVTLRCSPISGHKSVSWYQQVLGQGPQFIFQYYEKEERGRGNFPDRFSARQFPNYSSELNVNALLLGDSALYLCASSLAGGGNTIYFGEGSWLTVV.

This clone was detected a few times. This chain uses TRBV6-4 with TRBJ2-6; D unresolved. Germline CDR1 and CDR2: MRHNA and SNTAGT. The V gene lost 4 bases and the J gene lost 0 bases, with 4 bases spanning the gap. The CDR3 totals 14 residues. The CDR3 sequence is CASSVVSGANVLTF. Here the CDR3 DNA reads TGTGCCAGCAGTGTCGTCTCTGGGGCCAACGTCCTGACTTTC.

This clone was counted between two and nine times. V gene TRBV5-1 combines with J gene TRBJ2-7; maybe TRBD2 (6 bases). The V end was cut by 6 bases, the J end by 5 bases, with 21 bases between. The CDR3 runs to 15 residues. Germline values: CDR1 SGHRS, CDR2 YFSETQ. The CDR3 region has the DNA TGCGCCAGCATGACGTCGGGGGTTCGGACGGACGAGCAGTACTTC. This gives the protein CASMTSGVRTDEQYF.

The chain joins TRBV3-1 (or the pseudogene TRBV3-2) to TRBJ2-5; 8 bases map to TRBD2. The CDR3 is made up of 15 amino acids. Unmatched junction bases numbered 8, after V lost 4 bases and J lost 4 bases. CDR1 is LGHDT, CDR2 YNNKEL, per germline (reference sequence). CDR3 in amino acids: CASSRITSGAETQYF. In nucleotides, the CDR3 is TGTGCCAGCAGCCGGATTACTAGCGGTGCAGAGACCCAGTACTTC.

This sequence joins TRBV4-1 and TRBJ2-7; 11 bases map to TRBD2. The CDR3 loop spans 16 amino acids. Germline CDR1 is MGHRA and CDR2 is YSYEKL. V shed 4 bases, J shed 4 bases, and the junction held 9 bases outside the gene matches. This CDR3 reads CASSRETSGSLYEQYF. The CDR3 bases are TGCGCCAGCAGCCGCGAAACTAGCGGGAGTCTATACGAGCAGTACTTC.

The chain employs TRBV6-5 and TRBJ2-7, with 7 bases aligning to TRBD1. The junction had 13 bases not matched to a gene; V was cut back by 5 bases and J by 6 bases. The CDR3 sequence is 15 residues long. Germline V lookup: CDR1 MNHEY, CDR2 SVGAGI. DNA for the CDR3: TGTGCCAGCAGTCAAAACAGGGGAATACCGAGCGAGCAGTACTTC. Translating gives CASSQNRGIPSEQYF.

The V call is TRBV7-3, the J call TRBJ2-2, with a weak D call TRBD2 (6 bases). V lost 5 bases and J lost 4, with 14 bases in between. This CDR3 is built from 15 residues. Looked up from germline, CDR1 is SGHTA and CDR2 is FQGTGA. The CDR3 here is CASSITGAATGELFF. For the CDR3, the DNA is TGTGCCAGCAGCATTACGGGAGCGGCCACCGGGGAGCTGTTTTTT.

The chain joins TRBV28 to TRBJ2-2; a possible D gene is TRBD2 (5 bases). Germline V gene data show CDR1 as MDHEN and CDR2 as SYDVKM. CDR3 length: 14 amino acids. Trimming pared 6 bases from V and 4 bases from J, leaving 12 bases between. CDR3 in DNA: TGTGCCAGCAGACCCTCTAGCCCCACCGGGGAGCTGTTTTTT. Translating it yields CASRPSSPTGELFF.

The chain has TRBV14 and TRBJ1-4, with 9 bases fitting TRBD1. Trimming at V came to 0 bases and at J to 7 bases, leaving 3 bases not matched to a gene. Germline CDR1 is SGHDN and CDR2 is FVKESK. The CDR3 has 15 residues. In nucleotides, the CDR3 is TGTGCCAGCAGCCAAGACGGGACAGGGCGTGAAAAACTGTTTTTT. Translation: CASSQDGTGREKLFF.

This chain joins TRBV5-1 and TRBJ1-1, with D uncertain. The CDR3 length is 12 residues. The germline CDR1 and CDR2 sequences are SGHRS and YFSETQ. V gave up 3 bases and J gave up 2 bases, with 5 bases separating them. The CDR3 region is CASSSGNTEAFF. DNA for the CDR3: TGCGCCAGCAGCTCGGGTAACACTGAAGCTTTCTTT.

The gene calls are TRBV24-1 and TRBJ2-6; D not resolved. CDR1 KGHDR and CDR2 SFDVKD come from the germline V gene. CDR3 size: 16 residues. Trimming took off 4 bases at V and 0 bases at J, with 9 bases between the two ends. The CDR3 loop reads CATSETRHSGANVLTF. The CDR3 DNA sequence: TGTGCCACCAGTGAAACGAGACACTCTGGGGCCAACGTCCTGACTTTC.

This chain links TRBV15 with TRBJ1-4; 7 bases agree with TRBD1. CDR1 is LNHNV, CDR2 YYDKDF, per germline (reference sequence). The length of the CDR3 is 14 residues. Trimming at V came to 4 bases and at J to 7 bases, leaving 6 bases not matched to a gene. The CDR3 region is CATSKTGRGEKLFF. The CDR3 bases are TGTGCCACCAGCAAGACAGGGAGAGGTGAAAAACTGTTTTTT.

This clone appeared once. This chain joins TRBV6-6 and TRBJ2-5; D possibly corresponds to TRBD2 (6 bases). V was trimmed by 2 bases and J by 5 bases, leaving 15 bases between them. Germline loops: CDR1 MNHNY, CDR2 SVGAGI (reference sequence). This CDR3 comprises 15 residues. Here the CDR3 reads CASSYLGGTHETQYF. The CDR3 region has the DNA TGTGCCAGCAGTTACCTCGGGGGTACACATGAGACCCAGTACTTC.

The chain employs TRBV7-2 and TRBJ2-7; 11 positions match TRBD2. The CDR3 extends over 15 amino acids. V lost 3 bases to trimming and J lost 6 bases; unmatched junction nucleotides: 7. Germline V gene lookup returns CDR1 SGHTA and CDR2 FQGNSA. The CDR3 DNA reads TGTGCCAGCAGCTTTGTAACTAGCGGGAGTAGCGAGCAGTACTTC. Protein product: CASSFVTSGSSEQYF.

This clone was recorded only once. This chain joins TRBV19 and TRBJ2-1; 10 bases are a match to TRBD2. V was pared by 5 bases and J by 5 bases, with 9 bases of the junction left unmatched. This CDR3 spans 16 amino acids. Germline-derived CDR1 and CDR2 are LNHDA and SQIVND (reference sequence). CDR3 bases: TGTGCCAGTAGTCCCCTCTCAGCGGGAGGGCACAATGAGCAGTTCTTC. This codes for CASSPLSAGGHNEQFF.

V is TRBV9 and J is TRBJ2-1, with 10 bases aligning to TRBD2. There are 15 residues in the CDR3. Germline CDR1 and CDR2: SGDLS and YYNGEE. The ends lost 1 base at V and 6 bases at J; junction bases unmatched: 4. For the CDR3, the DNA is TGTGCCAGCAGCGTATGGCTAGCGGGAGCCAATGAGCAGTTCTTC. Translating it yields CASSVWLAGANEQFF.

The rearrangement joins TRBV6-5 to TRBJ1-4; weak D call: TRBD1 (5 bases). The germline V and J ends were trimmed by 8 bases and 3 bases, with 13 bases remaining between them. CDR3 size: 14 residues. The germline V gene encodes CDR1 MNHEY and CDR2 SVGAGI. CDR3 residues: CASGLGGSNEKLFF. CDR3 DNA sequence: TGTGCCAGCGGGTTGGGGGGGTCTAATGAAAAACTGTTTTTT.

This clone was found once. The rearrangement links TRBV28 to TRBJ1-1; TRBD1 matches at 9 bases. There are 16 residues in the CDR3. Germline V CDR1 and CDR2: MDHEN, SYDVKM. V shed 2 bases and J 6 bases; nucleotides not matched to a gene: 10. The CDR3 reads CASSLLPGQGASEAFF. CDR3 nucleotides: TGTGCCAGCAGTTTACTTCCGGGACAGGGTGCTTCTGAAGCTTTCTTT.

This chain links TRBV3-1 (or the pseudogene TRBV3-2) with TRBJ2-2; D is unclear. CDR1 and CDR2 (germline): LGHDT, YNNKEL (reference sequence). The CDR3 is 15 amino acids. V lost 0 bases and J lost 6, with 11 bases in between. The CDR3 region has the DNA TGTGCCAGCAGCCAAGAAGGCGGAAACCCCGGGGAGCTGTTTTTT. Its translation is CASSQEGGNPGELFF.

The rearrangement uses TRBV28 and TRBJ1-2, with TRBD1 matching over 7 bases. There are 13 residues in the CDR3. The junction had 5 bases not matched to a gene; V was cut back by 6 bases and J by 4 bases. Germline V lookup: CDR1 MDHEN, CDR2 SYDVKM. The CDR3 bases are TGTGCCAGCAGCGAACGGGACAGCTATGGCTACACCTTC. Its protein is CASSERDSYGYTF.

The V call is TRBV6-4, the J call TRBJ1-2; no clear D gene. The V gene's germline CDR1 is MRHNA and CDR2 SNTAGT. The CDR3 has 13 amino acids. Trimming left V 2 bases short and J 5 bases short, with 9 bases between. CDR3 DNA: TGTGCCAGCAGTGACAGGATCGGGTATGGCTACACCTTC. It codes for CASSDRIGYGYTF.